This T cell receptor (beta chain) was recorded in a study of vaccination effects on CD4 cells after COVID-19. Details on this clone: Antigen specificity is unknown.

The J segment lost 2 bases and the V segment lost 4 bases, leaving 3 bases of the junction unmatched. The CDR3 runs to 16 residues. Germline V gives CDR1 SGHKS, CDR2 YYEKEE (reference sequence). It was after 10 days of culture that CD4+ T cells were isolated. Clones were sequenced by immunoSEQ multiplex PCR, and TCRdb holds only the in-frame ones, with some missing. The sample includes fewer than 75,000 clones, approximately 71% of them seen just once. The origin of this receptor is a human donor who received a COVID-19 vaccine. The V and J genes are TRBV5-5 and TRBJ2-3; TRBD2 matches at 14 bases. This specimen was CD4+ T cells from PBMCs cultured without peptide, taken before COVID-19 vaccination. CDR3 in DNA: TGTGCCAGCAGCGGGACTAGCGGGGGACTCACAGATACGCAGTATTTT. It yields the protein CASSGTSGGLTDTQYF.